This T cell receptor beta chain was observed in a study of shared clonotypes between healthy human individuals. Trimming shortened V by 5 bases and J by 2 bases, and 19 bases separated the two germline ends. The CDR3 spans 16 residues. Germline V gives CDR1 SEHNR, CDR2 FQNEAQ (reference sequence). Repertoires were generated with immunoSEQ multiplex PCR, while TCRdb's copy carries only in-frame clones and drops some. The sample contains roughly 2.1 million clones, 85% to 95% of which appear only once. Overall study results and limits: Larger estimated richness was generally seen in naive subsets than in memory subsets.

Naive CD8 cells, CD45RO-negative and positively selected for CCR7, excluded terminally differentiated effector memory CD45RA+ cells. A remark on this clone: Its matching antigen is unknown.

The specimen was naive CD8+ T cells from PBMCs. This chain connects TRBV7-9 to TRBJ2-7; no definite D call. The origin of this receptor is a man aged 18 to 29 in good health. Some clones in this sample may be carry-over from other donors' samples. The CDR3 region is CASSPSLSELPYEQYF. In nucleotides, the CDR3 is TGTGCCAGCAGCCCCAGCCTGAGCGAACTCCCCTACGAGCAGTACTTC.